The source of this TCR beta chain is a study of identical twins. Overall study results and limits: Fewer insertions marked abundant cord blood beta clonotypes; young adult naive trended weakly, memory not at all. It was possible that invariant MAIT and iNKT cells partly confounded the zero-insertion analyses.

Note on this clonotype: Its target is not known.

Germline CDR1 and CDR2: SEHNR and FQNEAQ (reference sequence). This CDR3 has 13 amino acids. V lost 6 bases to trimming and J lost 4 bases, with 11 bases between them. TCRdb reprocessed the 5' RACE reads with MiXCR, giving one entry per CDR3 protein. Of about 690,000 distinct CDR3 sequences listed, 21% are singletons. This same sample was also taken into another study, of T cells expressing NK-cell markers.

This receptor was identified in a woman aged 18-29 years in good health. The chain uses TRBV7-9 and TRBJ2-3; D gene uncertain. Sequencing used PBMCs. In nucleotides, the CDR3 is TGTGCCAGCAGGGTGGGTTTTGCAGATACGCAGTATTTT. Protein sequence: CASRVGFADTQYF.